Below are 6 T cell receptor beta chains sequenced from a single sample in a study of glioma-infiltrating T cells. TCR alpha and beta CDR3 regions were amplified from RNA using iRepertoire nested multiplex PCR. TCRdb ran MiXCR on the multiplex PCR reads and lists one entry per CDR3 protein. The sample contains around 100,000 distinct CDR3 sequences, 25% to 30% of which appear only once. Specimen: glioma tissue, nonneoplastic brain tissue, or PBMCs (not recorded which). Every receptor here comes from a human donor with low-grade glioma or glioblastoma, undergoing nonglioma brain surgery, or in good health (not recorded which).

The V and J genes are TRBV7-9 and TRBJ1-5, with TRBD1 matching over 9 bases. V gave up 0 bases and J gave up 3 bases; unmatched junction bases: 9. The length of the CDR3 is 18 residues. Germline V gene lookup returns CDR1 SEHNR and CDR2 FQNEAQ (reference sequence). The CDR3 protein is CASSLARGGQGDNQPQHF. As DNA, the CDR3 is TGTGCCAGCAGCTTAGCGCGGGGGGGACAGGGAGACAATCAGCCCCAGCATTTT.

The rearrangement links TRBV7-2 to TRBJ2-3; 8 bases are a match to TRBD2. Germline V gene sequence: CDR1 SGHTA, CDR2 FQGNSA. The CDR3 length is 18 residues. The ends lost 1 base at V and 1 base at J; junction bases unmatched: 10. The DNA of the CDR3 is TGTGCCAGCAGCTTAGGGAGACCGGGACTAGAAGGCACAGATACGCAGTATTTT. It codes for CASSLGRPGLEGTDTQYF.

There are a few counts of this clonotype. The DNA for the CDR3 is TGTGCCAGCAGTGAAGAGGGATTAGGGGGCAATGAGCAGTTCTTC. Translating it yields CASSEEGLGGNEQFF. The chain is built from TRBV2 and TRBJ2-1, with D perhaps TRBD1 (6 bases). The CDR3 runs 15 residues. CDR1 and CDR2 from the germline V gene are SNHLY and FYNNEI. V was clipped by 1 base and J by 6 bases, with 13 bases between them.

This clonotype was detected many times. The V and J genes are TRBV7-8 and TRBJ1-1; D may be TRBD1 (6 bases). V was clipped by 5 bases and J by 7 bases, with 23 bases between them. The V gene's germline CDR1 is SGHVS and CDR2 FQNEAQ. The length of the CDR3 is 16 residues. CDR3 DNA: TGTGCCAGCAGCCTCCTCGGTACGGGGGCGGCACATGAAGCTTTCTTT. Protein: CASSLLGTGAAHEAFF.

This clonotype was counted between two and nine times. The chain joins TRBV19 to TRBJ2-1; TRBD1 matches at 8 bases. Unmatched junction bases numbered 5, after V lost 6 bases and J lost 1 base. The CDR3 has 15 residues. Germline V gene sequence: CDR1 LNHDA, CDR2 SQIVND (reference sequence). The CDR3: CASSIDRGSYNEQFF. The CDR3 DNA is TGTGCCAGTAGCATTGACAGGGGTTCCTACAATGAGCAGTTCTTC.

The CDR3 region has the DNA TGTGCCAGCAGCGCGTTGTCAGTGAATGTTGACTATGGCTACACCTTC. Translated: CASSALSVNVDYGYTF. This chain joins TRBV28 and TRBJ1-2; D unclear. The V and J ends lost 6 bases and 3 bases respectively, with 20 bases between them. The CDR3 loop spans 16 amino acids. CDR1 and CDR2 (germline): MDHEN, SYDVKM.